The present TCR beta chain was sequenced within a study of cytomegalovirus exposure and HLA in healthy donors. Germline CDR1 reads SQVTM; CDR2 reads ANQGSEA. The CDR3 runs to 13 residues. Note on this clone: Germline is not matched at one junction end, which may reflect a read error. Other DNA sequences in the same sample also yield this CDR3.

Both 60 Vbeta primers and 13 Jbeta primers went into the PCR. Clones were read by immunoSEQ multiplex PCR, and TCRdb kept only the in-frame ones, dropping some. The table lists approximately 290,000 clones, 80% of them singletons. The rearrangement links TRBV29-1 to TRBJ1-1, with D unresolved. This clonotype was obtained from a girl aged 2-10 years in good health and CMV-seronegative. Sequenced sample: PBMCs. Here the CDR3 reads CSAGLVMYTEAFF. In nucleotides, the CDR3 is TGCAGCGCAGGACTGGTAATGTACACTGAGGCTTTCTTT.